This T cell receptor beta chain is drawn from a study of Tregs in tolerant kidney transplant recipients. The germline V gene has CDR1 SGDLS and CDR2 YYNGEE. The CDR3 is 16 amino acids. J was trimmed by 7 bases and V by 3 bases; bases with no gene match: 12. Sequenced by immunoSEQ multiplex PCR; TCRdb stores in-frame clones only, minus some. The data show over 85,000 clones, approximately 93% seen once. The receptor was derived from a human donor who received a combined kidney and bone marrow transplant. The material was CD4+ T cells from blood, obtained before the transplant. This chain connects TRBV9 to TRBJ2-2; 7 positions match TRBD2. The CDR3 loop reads CASSAPSSGRDGELFF. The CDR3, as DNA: TGTGCCAGCAGCGCGCCCTCTAGCGGAAGGGACGGGGAGCTGTTTTTT.